This entry concerns a single T cell receptor beta chain. Per the authors' pipeline: Scientists estimated how many nucleated cells there were by amplifying reference gene primers. Some clones are missing from TCRdb's copy, which holds only in-frame ones; the method was immunoSEQ multiplex PCR. That table is the source of V, J and clone size, and D and trimming were worked out from the DNA. The table has 200,000 to 300,000 clones, roughly nine tenths seen once. The length of the CDR3 is 13 residues. Deletions cut 8 bases from V and 6 bases from J, with 14 bases between. CDR1 is MNHEY, CDR2 SVGAGI, per germline. The sample comes from a study of blood T cell repertoires in COVID-19. In the study overall: PBMCs, B-cell-depleted T cells, or T cells were the source of the cDNA or gDNA that made up the material.

Sequencing used peripheral blood. The chain is built from TRBV6-5 and TRBJ1-5; tentative D call: TRBD1 (5 bases). The receptor was derived from a man younger than 30 with active or convalescent COVID-19. Here the CDR3 reads CASFGGRGQPQHF. DNA for the CDR3: TGTGCCAGCTTTGGAGGGAGGGGTCAGCCCCAGCATTTT.